One and the same sample provided the 21 T cell receptor beta chains below, sequenced in a study of Graves' ophthalmopathy and Graves' hyperthyroidism. The sequenced template was RNA, covering the TCR beta CDR3 region. In the first round, RT-PCR was carried out with HTBI primers, and a multiplex PCR formed the second round. TCRdb fed the multiplex PCR reads into MiXCR, producing one record per CDR3 protein. Of roughly 1.1 million distinct CDR3 sequences in the sample, around a third were seen once. Sequencing input: peripheral blood or thyroid tissue (not recorded which). The source is an adult man with Graves' hyperthyroidism.

This chain connects TRBV9 to TRBJ1-5, with TRBD1 identical over 7 bases. The junction had 12 bases not matched to a gene; V was cut back by 5 bases and J by 1 base. CDR1 and CDR2 (germline): SGDLS, YYNGEE. The CDR3 consists of 17 residues. This CDR3 reads CASSQKGQSRSNQPQHF. In DNA, the CDR3 is TGTGCCAGCAGTCAAAAGGGACAGTCCCGGAGCAATCAGCCCCAGCATTTT.

The chain couples TRBV25-1 to TRBJ2-1; TRBD2 agrees at 7 bases. The length of the CDR3 is 15 residues. Trimming at V came to 1 base and at J to 5 bases, leaving 5 bases not matched to a gene. Germline-derived CDR1 and CDR2 are MGHDK and SYGVNS. The CDR3 sequence: CASSEWGGENNEQFF. CDR3 sequence (DNA): TGTGCCAGCAGTGAATGGGGGGGGGAGAACAATGAGCAGTTCTTC.

Concerning this clonotype: This sequence may be a read error, since a much larger clone differs from it by one base. The chain has TRBV11-2 and TRBJ2-5; no clear D gene. Germline CDR1 is SGHAT and CDR2 is FQNNGV. The CDR3 spans 15 residues. The chain's CDR3 is CASSQIDGYQGTQYF. In DNA form, the CDR3 reads TGTGCCAGCAGCCAGATAGACGGATACCAAGGGACCCAGTACTTC.

This clonotype appeared a few times. The chain couples TRBV6-5 to TRBJ1-1; no clear D gene. CDR1 MNHEY and CDR2 SVGAGI come from the germline V gene. This CDR3 comprises 15 residues. V lost 2 bases, J lost 5 bases, and 15 bases lay in between. CDR3 coding DNA: TGTGCCAGCAGTTACGCACGGTTCATGGAAACTGAAGCTTTCTTT. Encoded protein: CASSYARFMETEAFF.

As concerns this clonotype: Just one base apart from a much larger clone, this may be a read error. The chain combines TRBV13 with TRBJ2-7, with TRBD1 matching 11 bases. The CDR3 contains 14 residues. Germline values: CDR1 PRHDT, CDR2 FYEKMQ (reference sequence). The junction had 5 bases not matched to a gene; V was cut back by 4 bases and J by 6 bases. The CDR3 region is CASSSGTGGGEQYF. For the CDR3, the DNA is TGTGCCAGCAGCTCCGGGACAGGGGGGGGCGAGCAGTACTTC.

The sample holds many counts of this clonotype. This chain links TRBV11-2 with TRBJ1-2, with D perhaps TRBD1 (6 bases). V was shortened by 5 bases and J by 2 bases, with 12 bases between the two germline ends. CDR1 is SGHAT, CDR2 FQNNGV, per germline. The CDR3 consists of 14 residues. In DNA, the CDR3 is TGTGCCAGCAGCCAAACAGGGAGAAACTATGGCTACACCTTC. Amino acids: CASSQTGRNYGYTF.

This clonotype turned up a few times. Its ends do not fully match the called genes, so a read error is possible. In DNA, the CDR3 is TGTGCCGCCAGCAGGACAGGGGAACAAGAGACCCAGTACTTC. Its protein is CAASRTGEQETQYF. The genes are TRBV15 and TRBJ2-5; 9 nucleotides line up with TRBD1. This CDR3 is built from 14 residues. Per germline, CDR1 LNHNV and CDR2 YYDKDF (reference sequence).

This clonotype was recorded a few times. This may be a read error: a much more frequent sequence differs by one nucleotide. This rearrangement joins TRBV7-9 to TRBJ1-5; D call uncertain. V dropped 2 bases and J dropped 8 bases, with 7 bases sitting between them. CDR1 and CDR2 from the germline V gene are SEHNR and FQNEAQ (reference sequence). The CDR3 runs 12 residues. In DNA, the CDR3 is TGTGCCAGCAGCTTAAGCGATGAGCCCCAGCATTTT. Protein: CASSLSDEPQHF.

The V call is TRBV7-6, the J call TRBJ1-1, with 7 bases identical to TRBD1. Trimming removed 5 bases from V and 0 bases from J; junction bases left unmatched: 6. Germline V CDR1 and CDR2: SGHVS, FNYEAQ. The CDR3 totals 15 residues. CDR3 residues: CASSINRGLNTEAFF. CDR3 DNA: TGTGCCAGCAGCATAAACAGGGGTTTGAACACTGAAGCTTTCTTT.

In this sample, this clonotype turned up many times. This chain joins TRBV5-1 and TRBJ2-7; TRBD1 aligns across 8 bases. The CDR3 is 15 amino acids. J gave up 2 bases and V 3 bases, and 7 bases lay outside the gene matches. Germline V gene data show CDR1 as SGHRS and CDR2 as YFSETQ. CDR3 in DNA: TGCGCCAGCAGCTCACGGCAGGGGGCTGCCTACGAGCAGTACTTC. Translated, it gives CASSSRQGAAYEQYF.

Worth noting for this clonotype: This may be a read error, as it is one base from a much larger clone. The chain combines TRBV7-8 with TRBJ2-2; D is unresolved. The CDR3 contains 14 residues. Per germline, CDR1 SGHVS and CDR2 FQNEAQ. Deletions cut 5 bases from V and 4 bases from J, with 11 bases between. Written as DNA, the CDR3 is TGTGCCAGCAGCCTCCGACCCGGCACCGGGGAGCTGTTTTTT. Translated: CASSLRPGTGELFF.

The sample holds a few counts of this clonotype. This rearrangement joins TRBV5-1 to TRBJ2-2, with TRBD2 matching over 14 bases. The V and J ends lost 4 bases and 4 bases, in that order; junction bases with no gene match: 6. The CDR3 has 17 residues. CDR1 and CDR2 from the germline V gene are SGHRS and YFSETQ. The CDR3 spells CASSAGTSGRGTGELFF. The CDR3 coding sequence is TGCGCCAGCAGCGCCGGGACTAGCGGGAGAGGCACCGGGGAGCTGTTTTTT.

The rearrangement links TRBV6-5 to TRBJ1-4; D is uncertain. This CDR3 region has 15 residues. Trimming shortened V by 5 bases and J by 8 bases, and 18 bases separated the two germline ends. Germline CDR1 MNHEY, CDR2 SVGAGI. The CDR3 sequence: CASSQTPVIREKLFF. In DNA, the CDR3 is TGTGCCAGCAGTCAAACACCAGTGATCCGGGAAAAACTGTTTTTT.

The rearrangement uses TRBV7-9 and TRBJ1-1; the match to TRBD1 covers 7 bases. Trimming removed 1 base from V and 6 bases from J; junction bases left unmatched: 5. Germline lookup yields CDR1 SEHNR and CDR2 FQNEAQ (reference sequence). The CDR3 consists of 14 residues. CDR3 coding DNA: TGTGCCAGCAGCTTAGAATGGACAGGAGCTGAAGCTTTCTTT. Its protein product is CASSLEWTGAEAFF. Full variable domain (outside the CDR3, taken from reference TRBV7-9 and TRBJ1-1): DTGVSQNPRHKITKRGQNVTFRCDPISEHNRLYWYRQTLGQGPEFLTYFQNEAQLEKSRLLSDRFSAERPKGSFSTLEIQRTEQGDSAMYLCASSLEWTGAEAFFGQGTRLTVV.

The genes are TRBV29-1 and TRBJ2-5; a possible D gene is TRBD2 (6 bases). V gave up 5 bases and J gave up 0 bases, with 25 bases separating them. The CDR3 is made up of 18 amino acids. Germline-derived CDR1 and CDR2 are SQVTM and ANQGSEA. This CDR3 reads CSVRKGTQGGWNQETQYF. The CDR3 coding sequence is TGCAGCGTTAGGAAAGGGACTCAGGGCGGGTGGAACCAAGAGACCCAGTACTTC.

The table lists this clonotype with many counts. The chain employs TRBV2 and TRBJ1-3; 7 bases line up with TRBD1. The CDR3 length is 18 residues. Germline V gene data show CDR1 as SNHLY and CDR2 as FYNNEI. V dropped 2 bases and J dropped 4; count of bases not matched to a gene: 14. CDR3 DNA: TGTGCCAGCAGTGAAAGGGGGCAGGGACGTCGTGACGGAAACACCATATATTTT. Protein sequence: CASSERGQGRRDGNTIYF.

The V gene is TRBV7-2, the J gene TRBJ2-3; 7 bases map to TRBD2. Germline CDR1 is SGHTA and CDR2 is FQGNSA. V trimming: 1 base; J trimming: 3 bases; junction bases outside the gene matches: 7. The CDR3 runs to 16 residues. The CDR3 DNA is TGTGCCAGCAGCTTAGGTCCTAGCGGAATGACAGATACGCAGTATTTT. This translates into CASSLGPSGMTDTQYF.

This chain uses TRBV6-5 with TRBJ2-5, with a tentative D call TRBD1 (8 bases). The CDR3 contains 16 residues. Per the germline V gene, CDR1 is MNHEY and CDR2 is SVGAGI. V was shortened by 5 bases and J by 5 bases, with 21 bases between the two germline ends. The CDR3 DNA reads TGTGCCAGCAGTGAAAGGGCAGGACAGGGAGGGGAGACCCAGTACTTC. Translated: CASSERAGQGGETQYF.

This chain uses TRBV29-1 with TRBJ2-7; 7 bases align to TRBD1. Germline CDR1 SQVTM, CDR2 ANQGSEA. With 4 bases clipped from V and 3 bases from J, the junction kept 6 bases outside the gene matches. The CDR3 consists of 13 residues. The CDR3 loop is CSVVSRGNYEQYF. In nucleotides, the CDR3 is TGCAGCGTTGTTTCCAGGGGGAACTACGAGCAGTACTTC.

This chain uses TRBV4-2 with TRBJ2-5; weak D call: TRBD1 (6 bases). V was trimmed by 1 base and J by 5 bases, leaving 20 bases between them. This CDR3 has 17 residues. The germline V gene encodes CDR1 LGHNA and CDR2 YNFKEQ. DNA of the CDR3: TGTGCCAGCAGCCAAGTTCCACTTCTACAGGGACGGGAGACCCAGTACTTC. It yields the protein CASSQVPLLQGRETQYF.

The rearrangement joins TRBV10-3 to TRBJ1-2; TRBD1 agrees at 11 bases. Germline CDR1 is ENHRY and CDR2 is SYGVKD. The CDR3 sequence is 16 residues long. The V segment lost 10 bases and the J segment 4 bases; nucleotides outside the gene matches: 14. As DNA, the CDR3 is TGTGCCAGCAGACCCGGGACAGGGGGTGGCGGCTATGGCTACACCTTC. This codes for CASRPGTGGGGYGYTF.